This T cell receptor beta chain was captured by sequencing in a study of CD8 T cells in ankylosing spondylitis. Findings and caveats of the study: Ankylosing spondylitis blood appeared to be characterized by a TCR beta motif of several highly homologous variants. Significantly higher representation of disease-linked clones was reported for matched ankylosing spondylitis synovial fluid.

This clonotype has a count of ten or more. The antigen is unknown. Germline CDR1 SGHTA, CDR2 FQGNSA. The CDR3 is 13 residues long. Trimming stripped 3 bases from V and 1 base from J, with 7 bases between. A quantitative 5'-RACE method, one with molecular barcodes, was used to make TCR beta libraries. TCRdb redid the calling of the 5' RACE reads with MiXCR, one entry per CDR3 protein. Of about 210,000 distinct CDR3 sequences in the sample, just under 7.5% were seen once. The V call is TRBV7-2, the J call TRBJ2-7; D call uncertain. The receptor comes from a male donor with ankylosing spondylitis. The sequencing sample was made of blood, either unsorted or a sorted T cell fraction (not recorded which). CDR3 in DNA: TGTGCCAGCAGCTTTTCTCCATCCTACGAGCAGTACTTC. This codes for CASSFSPSYEQYF.